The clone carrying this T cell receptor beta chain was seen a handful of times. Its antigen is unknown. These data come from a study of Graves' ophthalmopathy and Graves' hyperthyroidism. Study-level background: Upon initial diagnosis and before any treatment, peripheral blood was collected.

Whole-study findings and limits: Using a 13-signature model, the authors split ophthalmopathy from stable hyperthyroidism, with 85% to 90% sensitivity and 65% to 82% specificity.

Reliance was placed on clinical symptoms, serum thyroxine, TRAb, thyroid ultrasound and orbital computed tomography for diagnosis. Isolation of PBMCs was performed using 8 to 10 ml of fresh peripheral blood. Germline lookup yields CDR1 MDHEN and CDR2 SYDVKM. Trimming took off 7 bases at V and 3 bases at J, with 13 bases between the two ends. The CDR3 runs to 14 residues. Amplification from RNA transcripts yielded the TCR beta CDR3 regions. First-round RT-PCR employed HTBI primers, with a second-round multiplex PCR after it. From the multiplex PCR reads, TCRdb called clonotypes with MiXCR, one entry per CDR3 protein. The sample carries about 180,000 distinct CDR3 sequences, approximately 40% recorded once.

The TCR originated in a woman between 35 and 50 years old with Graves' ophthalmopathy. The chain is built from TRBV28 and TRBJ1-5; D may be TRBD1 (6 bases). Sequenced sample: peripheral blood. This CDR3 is CASIAGHHNQPQHF. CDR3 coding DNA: TGTGCCAGCATTGCGGGACACCACAATCAGCCCCAGCATTTT.